The sequence of this TCR beta chain was determined in a study of T-cell reconstitution after alpha-beta-depleted transplantation in children. Turning to this clonotype: Its matching antigen is unknown.

Study-wide points: Elevated TCRbeta diversity at day 60 was traced, in some patients, to surviving recipient T cells and thymic progenitors. Several hundred expanded graft clones reportedly supplied alpha-beta T cells about two months after transplant. Newly made T cells mostly supplied T-cell counts and diversity one year after transplant.

The CDR3 has 15 residues. The junction had 4 bases not matched to a gene; V was cut back by 1 base and J by 3 bases. CDR1 SGHTA and CDR2 FQGTGA come from the germline V gene. The authors prepared the TCRbeta library with unique molecular identifiers. One entry per CDR3 protein, called by TCRdb with MiXCR from the PCR reads. The sample carries about 830,000 distinct CDR3 sequences, roughly 15% recorded once. This chain connects TRBV7-3 to TRBJ2-5; 8 positions agree with TRBD1. Sequencing was performed on PBMCs, mostly from graft donor cells, taken 360 days after TCRalphabeta/CD19-depleted stem cell transplant. The receptor was derived from a male patient younger than 18 who had a stem cell transplant for acute lymphoblastic leukemia, so the T cells may come from the graft donor. DNA of the CDR3: TGTGCCAGCAGCTTAATAAGGACAGGGAAAGAGACCCAGTACTTC. This codes for CASSLIRTGKETQYF.